The rows below give T cell receptor beta chains drawn from one sample of a study of CD8+ T cells in alopecia areata. Produced via immunoSEQ multiplex PCR; TCRdb's table is partial and in-frame only. The sample holds roughly 250,000 clones, 60% seen once. The material was CD4+ T cells sorted from blood, obtained around week 54, from a patient treated with tofacitinib. These receptors all come from a human donor with alopecia areata. The CDR3 runs from the conserved cysteine through the conserved F or W. Each record gives: J gene, V gene, D gene, clone size, CDR3 protein, CDR3 DNA. A D gene is named only where the DNA matches it firmly. For some rows the clone size is stated as once, few or many, or as a class when expanded; others skip it.

>TRBJ1-2|TRBV6-5|NA|NA
CASSYLGGSGYTF
TGTGCCAGCAGTTATCTGGGGGGATCTGGCTACACCTTC
>TRBJ1-1|TRBV5-1|NA|NA
CASSPPSRGNTEAFF
TGCGCCAGCAGCCCACCCTCGCGAGGGAACACTGAAGCTTTCTTT
>TRBJ1-6|TRBV30|TRBD1|NA
CAWSDRGRNSPLHF
TGTGCCTGGAGTGACAGGGGGAGGAATTCACCCCTCCACTTT
>TRBJ1-2|TRBV10-3|TRBD1|NA
CATPRTGEGDLYGYTF
TGTGCCACCCCAAGGACAGGGGAGGGTGACCTATATGGCTACACCTTC
>TRBJ2-1|TRBV9|TRBD2|NA
CASSVAPSLAGNNEQFF
TGTGCCAGCAGCGTAGCCCCGTCCTTAGCGGGGAACAATGAGCAGTTCTTC
>TRBJ2-7|TRBV7-9|NA|few
CASSTNTGQGEQYF
TGTGCCAGCAGCACGAACACAGGGCAGGGCGAGCAGTACTTC
>TRBJ2-5|TRBV30|TRBD2|NA
CAWSSGGETQYF
TGTGCCTGGAGTAGCGGGGGAGAGACCCAGTACTTC
>TRBJ2-7|TRBV7-8|NA|NA
CASSPQDSSYEQYF
TGTGCCAGCAGCCCCCAAGATAGCTCCTACGAGCAGTACTTC
>TRBJ1-6|TRBV30|NA|NA
CAWSPLDRGVLPLHF
TGTGCCTGGAGTCCCCTCGACCGGGGGGTATTGCCCCTCCACTTT
>TRBJ2-2|TRBV9|NA|NA
CASSVERAGELFF
TGTGCCAGCAGCGTGGAGAGAGCCGGGGAGCTGTTTTTT
>TRBJ2-1|TRBV7-2|NA|NA
CASSSRTYNEQFF
TGTGCCAGCAGCTCAAGGACCTACAATGAGCAGTTCTTC
>TRBJ1-6|TRBV27|NA|NA
CASSLGSYNSPLHF
TGTGCCAGCAGTTTGGGCTCCTATAATTCACCCCTCCACTTT
>TRBJ2-3|TRBV15|NA|NA
CATSSPGGGTDTQYF
TGTGCCACCAGCAGCCCTGGCGGGGGCACAGATACGCAGTATTTT
>TRBJ2-5|TRBV29-1|TRBD2|NA
CSVAPTSGKETQYF
TGCAGCGTCGCCCCGACTAGCGGGAAAGAGACCCAGTACTTC
>TRBJ2-3|TRBV25-1|NA|few
CASSGVASTDTQYF
TGTGCCAGCAGTGGGGTCGCTAGCACAGATACGCAGTATTTT